The 9 T cell receptor beta chains reported below all come from one sample, sequenced in a study of metastatic and nonmetastatic thyroid tumors. Ahead of thyroid surgery, no patient had received treatment of any kind. MiXCR re-clonotyped the PCR reads for TCRdb. Among about 92,000 clones, more than 13% were seen once, and the ten largest hold roughly 3.9%. Sequenced material: blood. The origin of the receptors is a female donor with papillary thyroid cancer or a benign thyroid nodule (not recorded which). Some clones in this sample may be carry-over from other donors' samples.

The chain combines TRBV4-2 with TRBJ1-3; D not certain. The length of the CDR3 is 13 residues. The ends were cut back, 2 bases at V and 6 bases at J, with 8 bases in the middle. CDR1 is LGHNA, CDR2 YNFKEQ, per germline. The CDR3 DNA reads TGTGCCAGCAGCCAAAGCCGAGTAAACACCATATATTTT. Its translation is CASSQSRVNTIYF.

In this sample, this clone turned up many times. The rearrangement joins TRBV7-8 to TRBJ1-5; D gene unclear. CDR3 length equals 13 residues. The germline V gene encodes CDR1 SGHVS and CDR2 FQNEAQ. With 4 bases removed from V and 0 bases from J, the gap between germline ends came to 4 bases. CDR3 protein: CASSYDSNQPQHF. CDR3 nucleotides: TGTGCCAGCAGCTACGATAGCAATCAGCCCCAGCATTTT. The variable domain in full, completed from reference TRBV7-8 and TRBJ1-5, reads GAGVSQSPRYKVAKRGQDVALRCDPISGHVSLFWYQQALGQGPEFLTYFQNEAQLDKSGLPSDRFFAERPEGSVSTLKIQRTQQEDSAVYLCASSYDSNQPQHFGDGTRLSIL.

This clone was picked up a small number of times. A read error may be the cause here, since a much bigger clone is one base away. The rearrangement links TRBV5-1 to TRBJ1-5, with D possibly TRBD1 on 5 matching bases. This CDR3 is built from 15 residues. CDR1 and CDR2 (germline): SGHRS, YFSETQ. V lost 5 bases and J 0 bases, leaving 12 bases between the germline ends. For the CDR3, the DNA is TGCGCCAGCAGACCGACAGTTTATAGCAATCAGCCCCAGCATTTT. Amino acid sequence: CASRPTVYSNQPQHF.

There are many counts of this clone. The chain joins TRBV6-1 to TRBJ1-5; D might be TRBD1 (5 bases). Between the trimmed V and J ends, which lost 6 bases and 7 bases, there was a span of 16 bases. The CDR3 spans 14 residues. In germline, CDR1 is MNHNS, CDR2 SASEGT. This CDR3 is CASSSGLSNQPQHF. The CDR3 DNA sequence: TGTGCCAGCAGCTCGGGACTCAGTAACCAGCCCCAGCATTTT.

The V and J genes are TRBV20-1 and TRBJ1-2; the D gene is possibly TRBD1 (6 bases). The V end was cut by 2 bases, the J end by 5 bases, with 6 bases between. Looked up from germline, CDR1 is DFQATT and CDR2 is SNEGSKA (reference sequence). The CDR3 contains 11 residues. The CDR3 is CSARQGYGYTF. The CDR3 DNA sequence: TGCAGTGCTAGACAGGGGTATGGCTACACCTTC.

V and J are TRBV2 and TRBJ2-4; TRBD2 matches 7 bases. V was clipped by 3 bases and J by 6 bases; unmatched bases: 8. In germline, CDR1 is SNHLY, CDR2 FYNNEI. The CDR3 covers 15 residues. CDR3 in amino acids: CASSEDGGTLNIQYF. The CDR3 coding sequence is TGTGCCAGCAGTGAGGACGGGGGGACCTTAAACATTCAGTACTTC.

Ten or more counts support this clone. The rearrangement uses TRBV12-3 or TRBV12-4 and TRBJ1-1; D uncertain. V was pared by 6 bases and J by 0 bases, with 11 bases between. The CDR3 length is 14 residues. This chain's CDR3 is CASRLSGVNTEAFF. CDR3 DNA: TGTGCCAGCAGGCTGAGCGGGGTGAACACTGAAGCTTTCTTT.

The chain couples TRBV5-1 to TRBJ2-7; D is unclear. CDR1 is SGHRS, CDR2 YFSETQ, per germline. The CDR3 extends over 13 amino acids. The V end lost 0 bases, the J end lost 4 bases, and 8 bases lay between the germline ends. This chain's CDR3 is CASSLDNVYEQYF. The CDR3 bases are TGCGCCAGCAGCTTGGACAATGTGTACGAGCAGTACTTC.

In its sample, this clone was seen many times. The genes are TRBV11-2 and TRBJ1-1, with TRBD1 as a possible D gene (5 bases). Trimming stripped 2 bases from V and 3 bases from J, with 13 bases between. CDR1 and CDR2 (germline): SGHAT, FQNNGV. The CDR3 runs 15 residues. CDR3 nucleotide sequence: TGTGCCAGCAGCTTACGACCGACAGACTACACTGAAGCTTTCTTT. Translated, it gives CASSLRPTDYTEAFF.